This T cell receptor beta chain emerged from a study of OX40 agonist ivuxolimab in advanced cancers. Sequenced by immunoSEQ multiplex PCR; TCRdb stores in-frame clones only, minus some. Seen here are about 47,000 clones, around 84% observed once, and the top ten hold around 25%. CDR3 length: 15 amino acids. V shed 0 bases and J shed 5 bases, with 13 bases lying between them. Germline V gene lookup returns CDR1 MNHEY and CDR2 SMNVEV (reference sequence). The source is an adult with an advanced solid tumor such as melanoma, head and neck, liver or kidney cancer. This chain links TRBV27 with TRBJ2-5; D remains unclear. This sample comprised CD4+ or CD8+ T cells sorted from blood, obtained in a trial of the OX40 agonist ivuxolimab. This CDR3 reads CASSLSSLFGETQYF. CDR3 DNA sequence: TGTGCCAGCAGTTTATCATCCCTATTCGGGGAGACCCAGTACTTC.